Listed below are T cell receptor beta chains from one sample, sequenced in a study of cytomegalovirus exposure and HLA in healthy donors. Using immunoSEQ multiplex PCR, the repertoire was profiled, and TCRdb retains in-frame clones only, with some absent. The sample lists about 330,000 clones; roughly 90% were seen once. Material for sequencing was PBMCs. These receptors were collected from a woman younger than 45 in good health and CMV-seropositive. Each CDR3 is given with its conserved first and last residue. The D gene is left open where the match is weak. Size values are once, few and many counts, or a class for expanded clones, and some rows have none.

size: -; J: TRBJ1-2; V: TRBV27; D: TRBD1; CDR3: CASSPTGASGYTF; DNA: TGTGCCAGCAGTCCGACAGGGGCGAGTGGCTACACCTTC
size: -; J: TRBJ1-5; V: TRBV7-9; D: -; CDR3: CASSLSGTPHQPQHF; DNA: TGTGCCAGCAGCTTATCAGGCACCCCCCATCAGCCCCAGCATTTT
size: once; J: TRBJ1-2; V: TRBV6-1; D: -; CDR3: CASRQGPNVNYGYTF; DNA: TGTGCCAGCCGGCAGGGTCCGAACGTTAACTATGGCTACACCTTC
size: once; J: TRBJ1-2; V: TRBV30; D: TRBD1; CDR3: CAWLTGGGYTF; DNA: TGTGCCTGGCTTACAGGGGGAGGCTACACCTTC
size: -; J: TRBJ2-7; V: TRBV27; D: -; CDR3: CASSSLASYEQYF; DNA: TGTGCCAGCAGCTCCCTCGCCTCCTACGAGCAGTACTTC
size: -; J: TRBJ2-5; V: TRBV30; D: TRBD2; CDR3: CAWSIVGGKETQYF; DNA: TGTGCCTGGAGTATAGTGGGAGGGAAAGAGACCCAGTACTTC
size: -; J: TRBJ2-5; V: TRBV5-6; D: -; CDR3: CASSPLWGTQETQYF; DNA: TGTGCCAGCAGCCCCTTGTGGGGGACCCAAGAGACCCAGTACTTC
size: few; J: TRBJ1-6; V: TRBV28; D: -; CDR3: CASSFGLNNSPLHF; DNA: TGTGCCAGCAGTTTTGGTCTCAATAATTCACCCCTCCACTTT
size: -; J: TRBJ2-7; V: TRBV11-2; D: -; CDR3: CASSLARDSYEQYF; DNA: TGTGCCAGCAGCTTAGCCAGGGACTCCTACGAGCAGTACTTC
size: once; J: TRBJ2-3; V: TRBV7-9; D: -; CDR3: CASSSSGPQGPDTQYF; DNA: TGTGCCAGCAGCTCTTCCGGTCCCCAGGGCCCAGATACGCAGTATTTT
size: -; J: TRBJ2-2; V: TRBV9; D: -; CDR3: CASSVGQNTGELFF; DNA: TGTGCCAGCAGCGTAGGACAGAACACCGGGGAGCTGTTTTTT
size: once; J: TRBJ2-7; V: TRBV5-1; D: TRBD2; CDR3: CASSLVSGGTYEQYF; DNA: TGCGCCAGCAGCTTGGTTAGCGGGGGGACCTACGAGCAGTACTTC
size: -; J: TRBJ2-1; V: TRBV4-3; D: -; CDR3: CASSQAPPRYYNEQFF; DNA: TGCGCCAGCAGCCAAGCTCCACCCCGATACTACAATGAGCAGTTCTTC
size: -; J: TRBJ2-3; V: TRBV27; D: -; CDR3: CASSYGEPDTQYF; DNA: TGTGCCAGCAGTTACGGGGAGCCAGATACGCAGTATTTT
size: -; J: TRBJ2-7; V: TRBV7-8; D: -; CDR3: CASSLWGGGPSYEQYF; DNA: TGTGCCAGCAGCTTATGGGGCGGAGGGCCTTCCTACGAGCAGTACTTC
size: -; J: TRBJ1-1; V: TRBV27; D: -; CDR3: CASSFLVRGRVTEAFF; DNA: TGTGCCAGCAGTTTTCTGGTTCGGGGACGGGTCACTGAAGCTTTCTTT
size: -; J: TRBJ1-5; V: TRBV4-1; D: -; CDR3: CASSQGPMGLGYGNQPQHF; DNA: TGCGCCAGCAGCCAAGGCCCAATGGGGCTAGGTTACGGCAATCAGCCCCAGCATTTT
size: -; J: TRBJ1-5; V: TRBV6-1; D: -; CDR3: CASSEGSAQPQHF; DNA: TGTGCCAGCAGTGAAGGGTCAGCCCAGCCCCAGCATTTT
size: -; J: TRBJ1-1; V: TRBV5-1; D: -; CDR3: CASSFSTRLEAFF; DNA: TGCGCCAGCAGCTTTTCGACCAGACTTGAAGCTTTCTTT
size: few; J: TRBJ2-7; V: TRBV2; D: TRBD2; CDR3: CASSLSGGGSYEQYF; DNA: TGTGCCAGCAGTTTAAGCGGGGGGGGCTCCTACGAGCAGTACTTC
size: -; J: TRBJ1-2; V: TRBV13; D: -; CDR3: CASSPPSGYTF; DNA: TGTGCCAGCAGCCCCCCCTCCGGCTACACCTTC
size: -; J: TRBJ2-7; V: TRBV28; D: -; CDR3: CASSLGRYYEQYF; DNA: TGTGCCAGCAGTTTGGGGAGGTATTACGAGCAGTACTTC
size: -; J: TRBJ2-1; V: TRBV7-2; D: -; CDR3: CASSLVGDNEQFF; DNA: TGTGCCAGCAGCTTAGTGGGCGACAATGAGCAGTTCTTC
size: -; J: TRBJ2-7; V: TRBV4-3; D: -; CDR3: CASSQGPGDEQYF; DNA: TGCGCCAGCAGCCAAGGACCGGGAGACGAGCAGTACTTC
size: -; J: TRBJ1-3; V: TRBV11-2; D: TRBD1; CDR3: CASSTTGGMGGNTIYF; DNA: TGTGCCAGCAGTACTACAGGGGGCATGGGGGGAAACACCATATATTTT
size: once; J: TRBJ2-5; V: TRBV5-1; D: TRBD1; CDR3: CASTRTGGETQYF; DNA: TGCGCCAGCACCAGGACAGGGGGAGAGACCCAGTACTTC
size: -; J: TRBJ1-3; V: TRBV25-1; D: -; CDR3: CASSEGTGPSGNTIYF; DNA: TGTGCCAGCAGTGAGGGTACAGGGCCCTCTGGAAACACCATATATTTT
size: -; J: TRBJ2-2; V: TRBV13; D: TRBD1; CDR3: CASSLGQGATGELFF; DNA: TGTGCCAGCAGCTTAGGACAGGGGGCCACCGGGGAGCTGTTTTTT
size: -; J: TRBJ2-7; V: TRBV6-5; D: TRBD1; CDR3: CASSYSQGKYEQYF; DNA: TGTGCCAGCAGTTACTCACAGGGGAAATACGAGCAGTACTTC
size: few; J: TRBJ1-1; V: TRBV20-1; D: -; CDR3: CSDERETFF; DNA: TGCAGTGATGAGAGGGAGACTTTCTTT
size: -; J: TRBJ2-7; V: TRBV30; D: -; CDR3: CAWSWAEFSYEQYF; DNA: TGTGCCTGGAGTTGGGCGGAATTCTCCTACGAGCAGTACTTC